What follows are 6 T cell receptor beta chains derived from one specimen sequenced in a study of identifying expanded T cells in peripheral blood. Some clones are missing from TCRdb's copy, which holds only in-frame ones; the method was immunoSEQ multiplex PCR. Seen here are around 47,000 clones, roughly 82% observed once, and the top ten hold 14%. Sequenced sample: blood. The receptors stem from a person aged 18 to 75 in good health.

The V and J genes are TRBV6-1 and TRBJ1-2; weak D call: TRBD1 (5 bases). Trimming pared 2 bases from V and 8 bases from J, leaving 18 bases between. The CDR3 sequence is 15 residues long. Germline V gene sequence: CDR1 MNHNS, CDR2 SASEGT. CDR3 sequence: CASSEIAGFRGGYTF. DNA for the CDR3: TGTGCCAGCAGTGAAATCGCCGGGTTTCGGGGGGGCTACACCTTC.

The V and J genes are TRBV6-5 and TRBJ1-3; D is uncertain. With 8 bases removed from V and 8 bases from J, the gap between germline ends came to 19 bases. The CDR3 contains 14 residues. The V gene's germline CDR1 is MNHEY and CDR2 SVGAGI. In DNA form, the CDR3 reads TGTGCCAGCGCGGCGGGAGTCGGTTCTTACACCATATATTTT. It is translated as CASAAGVGSYTIYF.

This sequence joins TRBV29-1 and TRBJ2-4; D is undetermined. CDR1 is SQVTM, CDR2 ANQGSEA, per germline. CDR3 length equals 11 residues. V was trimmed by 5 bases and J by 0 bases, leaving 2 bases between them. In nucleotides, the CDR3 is TGCAGCGTTCTAGCCAAAAACATTCAGTACTTC. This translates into CSVLAKNIQYF.

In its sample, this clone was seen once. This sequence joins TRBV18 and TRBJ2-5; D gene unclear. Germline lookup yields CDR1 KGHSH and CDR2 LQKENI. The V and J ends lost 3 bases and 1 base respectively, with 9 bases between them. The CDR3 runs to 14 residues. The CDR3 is CASSPQLGQETQYF. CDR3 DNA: TGTGCCAGCTCACCCCAACTGGGCCAAGAGACCCAGTACTTC.

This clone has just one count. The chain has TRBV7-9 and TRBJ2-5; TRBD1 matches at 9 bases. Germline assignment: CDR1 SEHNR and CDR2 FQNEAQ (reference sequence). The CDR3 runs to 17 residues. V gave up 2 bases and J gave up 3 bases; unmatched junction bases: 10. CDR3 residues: CASSLNRGQGRKETQYF. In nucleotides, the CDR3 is TGTGCCAGCAGCTTAAACAGGGGACAGGGAAGGAAAGAGACCCAGTACTTC.

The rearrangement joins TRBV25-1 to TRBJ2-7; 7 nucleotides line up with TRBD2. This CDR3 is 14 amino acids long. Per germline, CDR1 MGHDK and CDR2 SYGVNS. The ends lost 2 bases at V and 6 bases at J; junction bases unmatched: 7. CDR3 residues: CASSEESREREQYF. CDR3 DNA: TGTGCCAGCAGTGAAGAATCGCGGGAGCGCGAGCAGTACTTC.